This T cell receptor beta chain is drawn from a study of OX40 agonist ivuxolimab in advanced cancers. Study-level information: Across the patients, intravenous ivuxolimab was delivered every 2 weeks at 0.01 to 10 mg/kg. Three patients responded partially, comprising one with hepatocellular carcinoma and two with cutaneous melanoma. Overall study findings and caveats: Specificity for antigen went undetermined in the expanded peripheral T cells. With doses of 0.1 to 3.0 mg/kg, CD4+ and CD8+ blood T cells had undergone clonal expansion by week 6.

Using immunoSEQ multiplex PCR, the repertoire was profiled, and TCRdb retains in-frame clones only, with some absent. The sample includes 70,000 to 90,000 clones, approximately 86% of them seen just once. Comment on this clone: Its antigen is still unknown.

Trimming stripped 11 bases from V and 6 bases from J, with 15 bases between. Germline CDR1 is SNHLY and CDR2 is FYNNEI. The CDR3 runs 12 residues. This receptor was identified in an adult with an advanced solid tumor such as melanoma, head and neck, liver or kidney cancer. The sequencing here drew on CD4+ or CD8+ T cells sorted from blood, taken in a trial of the OX40 agonist ivuxolimab. The chain combines TRBV2 with TRBJ2-3; D may be TRBD2 (5 bases). In DNA form, the CDR3 reads TGTGCCGTCGACTCCCAGCGGGATACGCAGTATTTT. Amino acids: CAVDSQRDTQYF.